The 27 T cell receptor beta chains in this list originate from one sample, sequenced in a study of T cell responses to AZD1222 COVID-19 vaccine. Method: immunoSEQ multiplex PCR; TCRdb's copy keeps in-frame clones and lacks some. The sample has about 100,000 clones, about nine tenths seen once; the top ten hold around 2%. Sequencing used peripheral blood, obtained on day 0 of AZD1222 vaccination. These receptors all stem from an adult in good health.

V usage is TRBV14 and J usage is TRBJ2-7; no clear D. Germline CDR1 SGHDN, CDR2 FVKESK. V was shortened by 5 bases and J by 7 bases, with 12 bases between the two germline ends. The CDR3 length is 12 residues. The CDR3 bases are TGTGCCAGCAGCATCCTCCAGGAAGAGCAGTACTTC. Protein product: CASSILQEEQYF.

J is TRBJ2-2 and V is TRBV19, with D tentatively TRBD1 (6 bases). V was pared by 6 bases and J by 6 bases, with 8 bases between. The CDR3 consists of 12 residues. The germline V gene has CDR1 LNHDA and CDR2 SQIVND (reference sequence). In DNA form, the CDR3 reads TGTGCCAGTAGCCGACAGGCCGGGGAGCTGTTTTTT. Amino acid sequence: CASSRQAGELFF.

The rearrangement joins TRBV27 to TRBJ2-7; D unclear. CDR3 length equals 15 residues. V lost 5 bases and J 3 bases, leaving 17 bases between the germline ends. CDR1 and CDR2 (germline): MNHEY, SMNVEV (reference sequence). CDR3 DNA sequence: TGTGCCAGCAGTACCCCACGAGGTTCCTACTACGAGCAGTACTTC. This codes for CASSTPRGSYYEQYF.

V gene TRBV30 combines with J gene TRBJ1-6, with TRBD1 matching 8 bases. J was trimmed by 10 bases and V by 0 bases; bases with no gene match: 5. The germline CDR1 and CDR2 sequences are GTSNPN and SVGIG (reference sequence). The CDR3 has 14 amino acids. CDR3 coding DNA: TGTGCCTGGAGTGTTACAGGGGGTGGCTCACCCCTCCACTTT. The encoded protein is CAWSVTGGGSPLHF.

The V and J genes are TRBV3-1 (or the pseudogene TRBV3-2) and TRBJ2-2; D not resolved. This CDR3 has 14 residues. From germline, CDR1 is LGHDT and CDR2 YNNKEL (reference sequence). V was shortened by 1 base and J by 8 bases, with 11 bases between the two germline ends. The CDR3 is CASSQGVPPGELFF. The CDR3 DNA reads as TGTGCCAGCAGCCAAGGGGTACCACCGGGGGAGCTGTTTTTT.

The J gene is TRBJ2-4, the V gene TRBV6-2 or TRBV6-3; 9 bases are shared with TRBD1. CDR1 is MNHEY, CDR2 SVGEGT, per germline. V shed 0 bases, J shed 6 bases, and the junction held 9 bases outside the gene matches. The CDR3 extends over 17 amino acids. In nucleotides, the CDR3 is TGTGCCAGCAGTTACTCCCCGAGGGACAGGGCCTTAAACATTCAGTACTTC. Residues: CASSYSPRDRALNIQYF.

This clone was recorded only once. The J gene is TRBJ1-2, the V gene TRBV6-6, with 8 bases aligning to TRBD1. The J segment lost 3 bases and the V segment lost 6 bases, leaving 6 bases of the junction unmatched. Germline values: CDR1 MNHNY, CDR2 SVGAGI (reference sequence). This CDR3 comprises 14 residues. CDR3 in DNA: TGTGCCAGCAGAATGGACAGGGCGGACTATGGCTACACCTTC. Translating it yields CASRMDRADYGYTF.

This clone was picked up a small number of times. CDR3 in DNA: TGTGCCAGCAGTTATTTTCCGTTGACTAGCGAGATCACCTACGAGCAGTACTTC. Residues: CASSYFPLTSEITYEQYF. The chain combines TRBV6-2 or TRBV6-3 with TRBJ2-7; TRBD2 aligns across 8 bases. V lost 3 bases, J lost 2 bases, and 15 bases stayed unmatched. This CDR3 spans 18 amino acids. CDR1 is MNHEY and CDR2 is SVGEGT in the germline V gene.

Worth noting for this clone: The germline gene is not matched at one end of the junction; a read error may be the cause. V usage is TRBV6-5 and J usage is TRBJ1-5, with a tentative D call TRBD1 (5 bases). CDR1 is MNHEY, CDR2 SVGAGI, per germline. This CDR3 is built from 15 residues. The CDR3 DNA sequence: TGTGCCGGCAGGCCAAGGGCCGGCGGGGGTCAGCCCCAGCATTTT. It is translated as CAGRPRAGGGQPQHF.

The V call is TRBV27, the J call TRBJ2-1, with 7 nucleotides matching TRBD1. The CDR3 sequence is 12 residues long. In germline, CDR1 is MNHEY, CDR2 SMNVEV (reference sequence). With V trimmed by 10 bases and J by 4 bases, 4 bases remained unmatched. In DNA form, the CDR3 reads TGTGCCACCGGACAGGTTTACAATGAGCAGTTCTTC. Translated, it gives CATGQVYNEQFF.

The rearrangement links TRBV19 to TRBJ2-1; TRBD2 agrees at 8 bases. The CDR3 has 15 residues. V trimming: 3 bases; J trimming: 8 bases; junction bases outside the gene matches: 9. Germline assignment: CDR1 LNHDA and CDR2 SQIVND (reference sequence). CDR3 nucleotides: TGTGCCAGTAGTATGGGCGGGAGGTTCCTCCATGAGCAGTTCTTC. Translating gives CASSMGGRFLHEQFF.

The chain joins TRBV6-6 to TRBJ1-1; D perhaps matches TRBD1 (6 bases). The CDR3 extends over 13 amino acids. Germline V gene lookup returns CDR1 MNHNY and CDR2 SVGAGI (reference sequence). The V end was cut by 3 bases, the J end by 7 bases, with 12 bases between. The CDR3 here is CASSYRGQLEAFF. CDR3 nucleotides: TGTGCCAGCAGTTATCGAGGACAGCTTGAAGCTTTCTTT.

The table lists this clone with a count of one. The CDR3 reads CASSIFPKPKPGELFF. The CDR3 DNA follows: TGTGCCAGCTCGATCTTCCCCAAACCGAAACCCGGGGAGCTGTTTTTT. The rearrangement joins TRBV27 to TRBJ2-2; D is unclear. The V gene lost 8 bases and the J gene lost 6 bases, with 22 bases spanning the gap. The length of the CDR3 is 16 residues. Per the germline V gene, CDR1 is MNHEY and CDR2 is SMNVEV (reference sequence).

The chain carries TRBV11-3 and TRBJ1-3, with D possibly being TRBD1 (5 bases). This CDR3 comprises 15 residues. Germline V gives CDR1 SGHNT, CDR2 YENEEA. The V end lost 1 base, the J end lost 0 bases, and 7 bases lay between the germline ends. CDR3 sequence: CASSLGGNSGNTIYF. As DNA, the CDR3 is TGTGCCAGCAGCTTAGGGGGGAACTCTGGAAACACCATATATTTT.

In the case of this clone: The junction and the germline gene differ at one end; a read error may be behind it. The gene calls are TRBV6-6 and TRBJ1-5; D is undetermined. This CDR3 has 15 residues. In germline, CDR1 is MNHNY, CDR2 SVGAGI (reference sequence). CDR3 residues: CASSYSLAAGYGRAF. The CDR3, as DNA: TGTGCCAGCAGTTACTCGCTCGCCGCCGGATACGGTCGGGCTTTT.

The chain employs TRBV5-6 and TRBJ1-2, with D possibly TRBD1 on 6 matching bases. This CDR3 has 14 amino acids. V was clipped by 5 bases and J by 4 bases, with 15 bases between them. Germline V gives CDR1 SGHDT, CDR2 YYEEEE. The CDR3 bases are TGTGCCAGCAGACCTTGGACAGAGCTCTATGGCTACACCTTC. This sequence encodes CASRPWTELYGYTF. The full variable domain, completed using reference TRBV5-6 and TRBJ1-2, is DAGVTQSPTHLIKTRGQQVTLRCSPKSGHDTVSWYQQALGQGPQFIFQYYEEEERQRGNFPDRFSGHQFPNYSSELNVNALLLGDSALYLCASRPWTELYGYTFGSGTRLTVV.

The chain carries TRBV28 and TRBJ1-4; D is uncertain. Trimming stripped 7 bases from V and 7 bases from J, with 10 bases between. Germline lookup yields CDR1 MDHEN and CDR2 SYDVKM. This CDR3 is built from 12 residues. In DNA, the CDR3 is TGTGCCAGCAAATTAATCGGTGAAAAACTGTTTTTT. Its translation is CASKLIGEKLFF.

The genes are TRBV4-2 and TRBJ2-2, with no clear D. The V end was cut by 4 bases, the J end by 4 bases, with 7 bases between. Germline CDR1 LGHNA, CDR2 YNFKEQ. The CDR3 is made up of 13 amino acids. Written as DNA, the CDR3 is TGTGCCAGCAGCCTCACAACCACCGGGGAGCTGTTTTTT. This translates into CASSLTTTGELFF.

The chain links TRBV30 to TRBJ1-3, with D unresolved. In germline, CDR1 is GTSNPN, CDR2 SVGIG (reference sequence). CDR3 length: 16 amino acids. V lost 4 bases and J 2 bases, leaving 18 bases between the germline ends. As DNA, the CDR3 is TGTGCCTGGATCCCTGTACGTTTGGCTGCTGGAAACACCATATATTTT. Its translation: CAWIPVRLAAGNTIYF.

The CDR3, as DNA: TGTGCCAGCAGTGAAACTCGGGAGGCATACAATGAGCAGTTCTTC. This gives the protein CASSETREAYNEQFF. The chain uses TRBV2 and TRBJ2-1; 7 bases agree with TRBD2. Trimming cost V 2 bases and J 4 bases; bases outside gene matches: 5. The CDR3 is 15 amino acids. Germline CDR1 reads SNHLY; CDR2 reads FYNNEI.

The chain carries TRBV24-1 and TRBJ2-7; D unresolved. Looked up from germline, CDR1 is KGHDR and CDR2 is SFDVKD. The CDR3 loop spans 15 amino acids. V was pared by 4 bases and J by 1 base, with 13 bases between. The DNA for the CDR3 is TGTGCCACCAGTGACCCTTCCGACATTTCCTACGAGCAGTACTTC. This codes for CATSDPSDISYEQYF.

The rearrangement uses TRBV27 and TRBJ1-4; D unresolved. This CDR3 is built from 14 residues. Trimming removed 6 bases from V and 4 bases from J, with 12 bases in between. Germline CDR1 is MNHEY and CDR2 is SMNVEV (reference sequence). Here the CDR3 DNA reads TGTGCCAGCAGGACACTTTCGGGTAATGAAAAACTGTTTTTT. Its translation is CASRTLSGNEKLFF.

The chain combines TRBV6-5 with TRBJ2-1; 7 bases match TRBD2. V dropped 2 bases and J dropped 3; count of bases not matched to a gene: 4. The CDR3 runs 15 residues. Germline CDR1 reads MNHEY; CDR2 reads SVGAGI. The CDR3 DNA reads as TGTGCCAGCAGTTACGTCCAGCGGGGCTACAATGAGCAGTTCTTC. As protein: CASSYVQRGYNEQFF.

The chain uses TRBV4-3 and TRBJ2-3, with 7 bases fitting TRBD2. With V trimmed by 4 bases and J by 2 bases, 12 bases remained unmatched. The CDR3 length is 17 residues. The germline V gene has CDR1 LGHNA and CDR2 YSLEER. CDR3 protein: CASSPQGASGYTDTQYF. The CDR3 DNA reads TGCGCCAGCAGCCCGCAGGGTGCTAGCGGATACACAGATACGCAGTATTTT.

The CDR3 region is CATSDSTSGNAREQFF. The CDR3 DNA reads as TGTGCCACCAGTGATTCAACTAGCGGGAATGCCCGGGAGCAGTTCTTC. The chain recombines TRBV24-1 with TRBJ2-1; 10 bases are a match to TRBD2. CDR3 length equals 16 residues. Losses at the gene ends were 2 bases for V and 10 bases for J; bases not matched to a gene: 10. The germline V gene has CDR1 KGHDR and CDR2 SFDVKD.

The CDR3 sequence is CASRASGETQYF. The CDR3 bases are TGTGCCAGCAGGGCTTCCGGGGAGACCCAGTACTTC. This chain joins TRBV6-4 and TRBJ2-5; D is ambiguous. The CDR3 covers 12 residues. V lost 6 bases to trimming and J lost 5 bases, with 10 bases between them. CDR1 and CDR2 (germline): MRHNA, SNTAGT.

The chain carries TRBV16 and TRBJ2-2; D uncertain. Trimming cost V 4 bases and J 8 bases, with 8 bases left between them. Germline V gene data show CDR1 as KGHSY and CDR2 as FQNENV. The CDR3 contains 12 residues. CDR3 region: CASSPLAGELFF. CDR3 bases: TGTGCCAGCAGCCCACTCGCGGGGGAGCTGTTTTTT. Full variable domain (missing parts from reference TRBV16 and TRBJ2-2): GEEVAQTPKHLVRGEGQKAKLYCAPIKGHSYVFWYQQVLKNEFKFLISFQNENVFDETGMPKERFSAKCLPNSPCSLEIQATKLEDSAVYFCASSPLAGELFFGEGSRLTVL.